This T cell receptor (beta chain) was obtained from a study of tumor-infiltrating lymphocytes in localized non-small cell lung cancer. As for the study in general: The cohort mixed smokers and never-smokers, several histologies, and some post-neoadjuvant-chemotherapy samples. The study, taken as a whole, reports: TCR sequencing covered a subset of patients with enough tissue.

Sequencing used immunoSEQ multiplex PCR; TCRdb keeps in-frame clones, though not all of them. The data hold over 5,000 clones, with 74% observed a single time. With regard to this clone: Its antigen remains unidentified.

From germline, CDR1 is SQVTM and CDR2 ANQGSEA. Between the trimmed V and J ends, which lost 4 bases and 6 bases, there was a span of 7 bases. CDR3 length equals 10 residues. V and J are TRBV29-1 and TRBJ2-7, with D possibly being TRBD1 (6 bases). This clonotype was sampled from a human donor with non-small cell lung cancer. The sample consisted of lung tumor tissue. The CDR3: CSVVRGEQYF. For the CDR3, the DNA is TGCAGCGTTGTCAGGGGCGAGCAGTACTTC.